This T cell receptor (beta chain) was sequenced in a study of T cells in localized non-small cell lung cancer (dated by TCRdb to the early 2020s). About the full investigation: The study examined T cell repertoires in roughly 240 patients with early-stage NSCLC and compared tumors with uninvolved tumor-adjacent lungs. The cohort consisted of approximately 240 treatment-naive NSCLC patients whose localized lung tumors had been resected. The mean age of the NSCLC patients was around 65 years, with roughly 120 men and 100 to 110 women. The study at large found these results: Because the study design was exploratory, TCR variables were selected using unadjusted p-values without false-discovery rate correction. Higher blood T cell density associated with longer overall survival, while higher adjacent-lung clonality associated with shorter survival. Because multi-region sequencing of the tumors was not done, intratumor heterogeneity could not be ruled out. The highest T cell clonality was observed in uninvolved tumor-adjacent lung, where clonality exceeded that of tumor, suggesting that antigenic responses were more focused in uninvolved tumor-adjacent lung. A median of around 57 of the top 100 tumor clones were detected in paired uninvolved adjacent lung, and approximately 28 of these tumor clones were also found among the top 100 clones of the paired uninvolved adjacent lung.

TCR beta CDR3 regions were sequenced from DNA using the immunoSEQ Assay. Per the source publication's procedure: To compute T cell density, TCR beta template counts were normalized to usable DNA, which was estimated by amplifying housekeeping genes. Richness was estimated with the preseqR package, extrapolating to 400,000 templates for PBMC samples and 120,000 templates for tissue samples. Clonality was taken to be one minus Pielou's evenness. Tissue-enriched TCRs were identified through differential abundance testing performed on productive amino-acid clonotypes, with a minimum total count of 5 and an alpha of 0.1. The Jaccard Index and the Morisita Overlap Index were used to measure repertoire overlap between compartments. TCR beta CDR3s were clustered by GLIPH together with public tetramer-defined viral CDR3s, and at least three viral sequences plus V-gene enrichment were required for viral motifs. TCRdb re-hosts the immuneACCESS table, in-frame sequences only. Its copies lack some clones; in the studies checked, an unresolved V gene accounts for under half of them, and the cause for the rest is not known. Clonal size and the V and J genes are those of that table, whereas D and trimming came from the DNA. This sample lists about 2,300 clones; roughly 20% were detected once. Jointly, the top ten make up roughly 12% of the sample.

A note on this clone: What this receptor recognizes is not known. The sample holds no much larger clone one base away, and base qualities are not on file.

At diagnosis, tumor, uninvolved tumor-adjacent lung and peripheral blood were collected and then preserved as a mix of FFPE and fresh-frozen material. The CDR3 measures 15 amino acids from cysteine to phenylalanine. The CDR3 DNA has 45 bases and is translated from base 1. The junction carries 12 bases between V and J, which are trimmed by 3 bases and 0 bases respectively. The germline V gene supplies CDR1 SGDLS and CDR2 YYNGEE. Specimen: lung tumor tissue, collected before any cancer treatment. This chain joins TRBV9 to TRBJ2-5; perhaps TRBD2 is the D gene, with 5 bases matching. This receptor was identified in a man aged 35 to 69 with stage I lung adenocarcinoma. This receptor carries the CDR3 CASSGGIGDQETQYF. The DNA reads TGTGCCAGCAGCGGAGGTATCGGGGACCAAGAGACCCAGTACTTC.